The TCR beta chain under discussion was sequenced for a study of siplizumab effects on memory and regulatory T cells. Roughly 1.1 x 10^5 TCR templates were measured in each sample. Libraries were prepared by immunoSEQ multiplex PCR; TCRdb keeps only in-frame clonotypes and omits some of them. The table includes some 100,000 clones, more than 85% detected once. Study-wide results and limits: There were only a minor fraction of alloreactive clones that mapped to unstimulated subsets. Among sequences traceable to unstimulated CD4+ memory cells, alloreactive ones were significantly reduced by siplizumab.

The CDR3 covers 11 residues. V was clipped by 5 bases and J by 15 bases; unmatched bases: 8. Germline V gene lookup returns CDR1 DFQATT and CDR2 SNEGSKA (reference sequence). This clone was observed a handful of times. Its antigen is not identified. Sequenced material: CD4+ T cells sorted from blood. The chain recombines TRBV20-1 with TRBJ2-1; 9 nucleotides agree with TRBD2. The TCR sequence derives from a human donor in good health. Some clones in this sample may be carry-over from other donors' samples. In DNA form, the CDR3 reads TGCAGTGCTCCGACTAGCGGCGGTTCGTTCTTC. It translates to CSAPTSGGSFF.